The 11 T cell receptor beta chains given below trace back to one sample, sequenced in a study of technical replicates of blood from a handful of donors. The protocol was immunoSEQ multiplex PCR, while the TCRdb copy is restricted to in-frame clones and leaves out a portion. The table lists roughly 80,000 clones, 96% of them singletons. Source material: T cells isolated from PBMCs. The receptors come from a human donor in good health.

This chain joins TRBV7-8 and TRBJ2-7, with TRBD1 matching over 9 bases. The J segment lost 0 bases and the V segment lost 2 bases, leaving 11 bases of the junction unmatched. Germline V CDR1 and CDR2: SGHVS, FQNEAQ. The CDR3 length is 18 residues. CDR3 residues: CASSLKSWDRDLSYEQYF. CDR3 bases: TGTGCCAGCAGCTTAAAATCTTGGGACAGGGACCTCTCCTACGAGCAGTACTTC.

The chain couples TRBV30 to TRBJ1-2, with 10 bases that match TRBD1. CDR3 length: 13 residues. Germline CDR1 GTSNPN, CDR2 SVGIG (reference sequence). V lost 0 bases, J lost 8 bases, and 3 bases stayed unmatched. CDR3 region: CAWSVGQGVGYTF. As DNA, the CDR3 is TGTGCCTGGAGTGTAGGACAGGGGGTAGGCTACACCTTC. The whole variable domain, remainder taken from reference TRBV30 and TRBJ1-2, is SQTIHQWPATLVQPVGSPLSLECTVEGTSNPNLYWYRQAAGRGLQLLFYSVGIGQISSEVPQNLSASRPQDRQFILSSKKLLLSDSGFYLCAWSVGQGVGYTFGSGTRLTVV.

The chain recombines TRBV10-2 with TRBJ2-7, with 9 bases lining up with TRBD2. CDR1 and CDR2 (germline): WSHSY, SAAADI. Trimming removed 3 bases from V and 4 bases from J; junction bases left unmatched: 7. The CDR3 is 15 amino acids. CDR3 DNA sequence: TGCGCCAGCAGTGATGTAGCGGGAGTCGTATACGAGCAGTACTTC. Protein product: CASSDVAGVVYEQYF.

J is TRBJ2-2 and V is TRBV9; 7 positions agree with TRBD2. The CDR3 sequence is 15 residues long. Looked up from germline, CDR1 is SGDLS and CDR2 is YYNGEE. Trimming took 2 bases from V and 2 from J; bases not matched to a gene: 3. The DNA for the CDR3 is TGTGCCAGCAGCGTCAGCGGGAAAAACACCGGGGAGCTGTTTTTT. The encoded protein is CASSVSGKNTGELFF.

The V call is TRBV27, the J call TRBJ2-6; no firm D call. The CDR3 is 15 amino acids. Germline CDR1 and CDR2: MNHEY and SMNVEV (reference sequence). Trimming removed 4 bases from V and 0 bases from J, with 7 bases in between. The CDR3 coding sequence is TGTGCCAGCAGTTGGGCAGGCTCTGGGGCCAACGTCCTGACTTTC. Protein product: CASSWAGSGANVLTF.

The genes are TRBV7-2 and TRBJ2-2; D remains unclear. There are 14 residues in the CDR3. Germline V gene sequence: CDR1 SGHTA, CDR2 FQGNSA. The V and J ends lost 6 bases and 1 base respectively, with 9 bases between them. CDR3 nucleotides: TGTGCCAGCAGACCGGGTCGGAACACCGGGGAGCTGTTTTTT. It codes for CASRPGRNTGELFF.

The chain has TRBV5-1 and TRBJ2-1; 9 bases map to TRBD1. The length of the CDR3 is 17 residues. Germline V gene data show CDR1 as SGHRS and CDR2 as YFSETQ. V gave up 4 bases and J gave up 2 bases; unmatched junction bases: 10. CDR3 DNA sequence: TGCGCCAGCAGCCAGGGCCCAGGGACAGGGACCTACAATGAGCAGTTCTTC. As protein: CASSQGPGTGTYNEQFF.

The gene calls are TRBV27 and TRBJ2-2; D might be TRBD1 (5 bases). CDR3 length: 15 residues. CDR1 is MNHEY, CDR2 SMNVEV, per germline (reference sequence). V was shortened by 3 bases and J by 1 base, with 9 bases between the two germline ends. In DNA, the CDR3 is TGTGCCAGCAGTTTGTTACAGGAGAACACCGGGGAGCTGTTTTTT. Translation gives CASSLLQENTGELFF.

The rearrangement links TRBV5-6 to TRBJ2-1; 16 bases agree with TRBD2. The germline CDR1 and CDR2 sequences are SGHDT and YYEEEE. The ends lost 3 bases at V and 10 bases at J; junction bases unmatched: 4. This CDR3 is 15 amino acids long. The CDR3 nucleotides are TGTGCCAGCAGCTCACCGGGACTAGCGGGAGGGGAGCAGTTCTTC. Protein: CASSSPGLAGGEQFF.

CDR3 DNA sequence: TGTGCCAGCAGTTTGTATTTGCAGCCCCAGCATTTT. This sequence encodes CASSLYLQPQHF. The chain uses TRBV28 and TRBJ1-5; unclear D gene. CDR1 is MDHEN, CDR2 SYDVKM, per germline. The CDR3 consists of 12 residues. V was shortened by 3 bases and J by 7 bases, with 7 bases between the two germline ends.

The J gene is TRBJ1-5, the V gene TRBV6-5, with 7 nucleotides matching TRBD1. The junction had 9 bases not matched to a gene; V was cut back by 4 bases and J by 3 bases. Germline CDR1 is MNHEY and CDR2 is SVGAGI. The CDR3 spans 16 residues. CDR3 DNA: TGTGCCAGCAGTTCGACAGGGAATTGGGACAATCAGCCCCAGCATTTT. Its protein product is CASSSTGNWDNQPQHF.